These 10 T cell receptor beta chains originate from one sample sequenced in a study of cytomegalovirus exposure and HLA in healthy donors. 13 Jbeta primers and 60 Vbeta primers were used for the PCR. Profiling relied on immunoSEQ multiplex PCR, and the TCRdb table lists in-frame clones only, not all of them. Seen here are approximately 81,000 clones, 77% observed once, and the top ten hold under 3.5%. Sequencing was performed on PBMCs. The receptor set was obtained from a man aged 45-60 years in good health and CMV-seropositive.

The J gene is TRBJ2-7, the V gene TRBV7-8; TRBD2 aligns across 13 bases. The CDR3 spans 16 residues. J was trimmed by 9 bases and V by 2 bases; bases with no gene match: 10. Germline-derived CDR1 and CDR2 are SGHVS and FQNEAQ. CDR3 amino acids: CASSLSLGTSGVGQYF. CDR3 coding DNA: TGTGCCAGCAGCTTAAGTCTCGGGACTAGCGGGGTGGGGCAGTACTTC.

The chain links TRBV7-6 to TRBJ2-2; 8 bases align to TRBD2. V lost 2 bases and J lost 9; bases outside the gene matches: 11. The length of the CDR3 is 16 residues. Germline loops: CDR1 SGHVS, CDR2 FNYEAQ. The DNA of the CDR3 is TGTGCCAGCAGCTTATTCAGCGGGAGCGGATCCCGGGAGCTGTTTTTT. Translated, it gives CASSLFSGSGSRELFF.

J is TRBJ1-5 and V is TRBV15, with TRBD1 identical over 9 bases. After removal of 3 bases from V and 9 bases from J, the junction contained 6 bases not matched to a gene. The CDR3 runs to 14 residues. CDR1 and CDR2 from the germline V gene are LNHNV and YYDKDF (reference sequence). CDR3 DNA: TGTGCCACCAGCAGGGACAGGGGAATACGGCCCCAGCATTTT. Amino acid sequence: CATSRDRGIRPQHF.

This chain connects TRBV30 to TRBJ1-5; TRBD1 is a possible D gene (5 bases). This CDR3 spans 14 amino acids. Trimming shortened V by 5 bases and J by 1 base, and 12 bases separated the two germline ends. CDR1 and CDR2 (germline): GTSNPN, SVGIG (reference sequence). DNA for the CDR3: TGTGCCTGGGGGGGGAGACCAAGCAATCAGCCCCAGCATTTT. Residues: CAWGGRPSNQPQHF. Using reference TRBV30 and TRBJ1-5 for the parts outside the CDR3, the full variable domain is SQTIHQWPATLVQPVGSPLSLECTVEGTSNPNLYWYRQAAGRGLQLLFYSVGIGQISSEVPQNLSASRPQDRQFILSSKKLLLSDSGFYLCAWGGRPSNQPQHFGDGTRLSIL.

This chain connects TRBV2 to TRBJ2-2; 7 nucleotides match TRBD1. After removal of 6 bases from V and 2 bases from J, the junction contained 9 bases not matched to a gene. The germline gives CDR1 SNHLY, CDR2 FYNNEI. This CDR3 is 16 amino acids long. CDR3 amino acids: CASSEYDRENTGELFF. The DNA for the CDR3 is TGTGCCAGCAGCGAGTATGACAGGGAAAACACCGGGGAGCTGTTTTTT.

The chain has TRBV18 and TRBJ2-2; 7 positions match TRBD2. Trimming at V came to 2 bases and at J to 4 bases, leaving 7 bases not matched to a gene. In germline, CDR1 is KGHSH, CDR2 LQKENI. This CDR3 spans 16 amino acids. The CDR3 coding sequence is TGTGCCAGCTCACCATGGGAGGGGTTGAGCACCGGGGAGCTGTTTTTT. Protein sequence: CASSPWEGLSTGELFF.

The V and J genes are TRBV28 and TRBJ1-2, with 9 bases that match TRBD1. The germline V gene has CDR1 MDHEN and CDR2 SYDVKM. This CDR3 is 15 amino acids long. The V gene end was trimmed by 1 base and the J gene end by 4 bases; junction bases not matched to a gene: 4. The CDR3 reads CASSLSGTGLYGYTF. In nucleotides, the CDR3 is TGTGCCAGCAGTTTATCCGGGACAGGGCTCTATGGCTACACCTTC.

The V call is TRBV7-9, the J call TRBJ1-1, with D hard to call. The CDR3 covers 11 residues. Germline V gene data show CDR1 as SEHNR and CDR2 as FQNEAQ (reference sequence). Trimming stripped 3 bases from V and 8 bases from J, with 7 bases between. The DNA of the CDR3 is TGTGCCAGCAGCTTTAACAACGAAGCTTTCTTT. This gives the protein CASSFNNEAFF. Supplemented by reference TRBV7-9 and TRBJ1-1, the full variable domain reads DTGVSQNPRHKITKRGQNVTFRCDPISEHNRLYWYRQTLGQGPEFLTYFQNEAQLEKSRLLSDRFSAERPKGSFSTLEIQRTEQGDSAMYLCASSFNNEAFFGQGTRLTVV.

This chain uses TRBV30 with TRBJ2-2; possibly TRBD2 for D (7 bases). Germline values: CDR1 GTSNPN, CDR2 SVGIG (reference sequence). The CDR3 runs 14 residues. V shed 5 bases and J shed 3 bases, with 13 bases lying between them. CDR3 in DNA: TGTGCCTGGGGGGGGGCAGGGGACACCGGGGAGCTGTTTTTT. Translating gives CAWGGAGDTGELFF.

This clone appeared a few times. The chain joins TRBV18 to TRBJ2-7; the D gene is possibly TRBD2 (7 bases). CDR3 size: 15 residues. Trimming took 3 bases from V and 0 from J, leaving 12 bases between them. Per the germline V gene, CDR1 is KGHSH and CDR2 is LQKENI. In DNA form, the CDR3 reads TGTGCCAGCTCACCGGGGGGGGCTATCTCCTACGAGCAGTACTTC. Amino acid sequence: CASSPGGAISYEQYF.